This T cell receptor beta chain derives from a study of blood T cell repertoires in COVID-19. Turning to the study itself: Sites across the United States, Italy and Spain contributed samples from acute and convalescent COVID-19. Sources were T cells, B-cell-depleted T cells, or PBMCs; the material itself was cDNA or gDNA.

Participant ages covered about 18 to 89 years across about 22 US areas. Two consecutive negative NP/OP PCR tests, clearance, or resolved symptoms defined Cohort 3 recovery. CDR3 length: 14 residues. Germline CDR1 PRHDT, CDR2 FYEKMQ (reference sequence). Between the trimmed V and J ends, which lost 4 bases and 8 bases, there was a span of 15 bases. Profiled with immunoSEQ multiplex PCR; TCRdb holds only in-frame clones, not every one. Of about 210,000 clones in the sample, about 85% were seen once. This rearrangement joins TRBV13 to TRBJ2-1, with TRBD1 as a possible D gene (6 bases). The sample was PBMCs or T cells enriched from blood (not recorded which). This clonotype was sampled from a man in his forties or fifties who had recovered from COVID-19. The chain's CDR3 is CASSSTPQGYEQFF. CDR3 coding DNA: TGTGCCAGCAGCTCAACCCCCCAGGGGTATGAGCAGTTCTTC.